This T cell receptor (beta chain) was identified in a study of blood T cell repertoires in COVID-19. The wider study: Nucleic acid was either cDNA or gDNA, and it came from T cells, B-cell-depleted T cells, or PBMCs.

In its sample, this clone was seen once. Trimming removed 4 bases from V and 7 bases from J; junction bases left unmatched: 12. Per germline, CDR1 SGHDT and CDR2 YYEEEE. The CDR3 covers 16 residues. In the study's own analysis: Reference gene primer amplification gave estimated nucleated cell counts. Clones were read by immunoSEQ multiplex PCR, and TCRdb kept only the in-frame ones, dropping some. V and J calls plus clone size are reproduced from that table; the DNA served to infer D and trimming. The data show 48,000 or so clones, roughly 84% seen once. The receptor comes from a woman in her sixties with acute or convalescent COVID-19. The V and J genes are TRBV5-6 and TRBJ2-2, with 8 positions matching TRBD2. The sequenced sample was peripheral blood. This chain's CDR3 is CASSPLGSGRGGELFF. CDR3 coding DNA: TGTGCCAGCAGCCCATTGGGCAGCGGGAGAGGCGGGGAGCTGTTTTTT. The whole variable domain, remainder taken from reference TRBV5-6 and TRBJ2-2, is DAGVTQSPTHLIKTRGQQVTLRCSPKSGHDTVSWYQQALGQGPQFIFQYYEEEERQRGNFPDRFSGHQFPNYSSELNVNALLLGDSALYLCASSPLGSGRGGELFFGEGSRLTVL.